Below, 19 T cell receptor beta chains from the same sample are listed, as sequenced in a study of T cells after somatic rescue of genetic block. Method: immunoSEQ multiplex PCR; TCRdb's copy keeps in-frame clones and lacks some. The sample lists 55,000 to 70,000 clones; about 90% were seen once. The material sequenced was peripheral blood mononuclear cells (PBMCs). The receptor source for this set is a man aged 35-49 years.

This chain links TRBV5-5 with TRBJ2-3, with 8 nucleotides matching TRBD2. This CDR3 comprises 13 residues. V shed 2 bases and J 9 bases; nucleotides not matched to a gene: 5. Germline V gene data show CDR1 as SGHKS and CDR2 as YYEKEE (reference sequence). The chain's CDR3 is CASSFREGDTQYF. In DNA, the CDR3 is TGTGCCAGCAGCTTCCGGGAGGGGGACACGCAGTATTTT. The complete variable domain, with remaining parts taken from reference TRBV5-5 and TRBJ2-3, reads DAGVTQSPTHLIKTRGQQVTLRCSPISGHKSVSWYQQVLGQGPQFIFQYYEKEERGRGNFPDRFSARQFPNYSSELNVNALLLGDSALYLCASSFREGDTQYFGPGTRLTVL.

The rearrangement joins TRBV9 to TRBJ2-5; D perhaps matches TRBD2 (6 bases). CDR1 and CDR2 (germline): SGDLS, YYNGEE. The CDR3 totals 13 residues. Trimming cost V 0 bases and J 5 bases, with 8 bases left between them. This CDR3 is CASSVGRGETQYF. The CDR3 DNA follows: TGTGCCAGCAGCGTAGGTCGGGGGGAGACCCAGTACTTC.

The J gene is TRBJ2-7, the V gene TRBV5-1; 10 nucleotides match TRBD2. Germline V CDR1 and CDR2: SGHRS, YFSETQ. CDR3 length equals 15 residues. The junction had 2 bases not matched to a gene; V was cut back by 0 bases and J by 2 bases. CDR3 bases: TGCGCCAGCAGCTTGGTAAGCGGGGGGGCCTACGAGCAGTACTTC. Protein sequence: CASSLVSGGAYEQYF.

Concerning this clone itself: This sample also contains other DNA sequences that code for the same CDR3. This chain uses TRBV9 with TRBJ2-2; no clear D gene. The CDR3 has 16 residues. Between the trimmed V and J ends, which lost 0 bases and 0 bases, there was a span of 9 bases. Looked up from germline, CDR1 is SGDLS and CDR2 is YYNGEE. CDR3 in DNA: TGTGCCAGCAGCGTAGGGCCCGGCGCGAACACCGGGGAGCTGTTTTTT. Amino acid sequence: CASSVGPGANTGELFF.

The rearrangement uses TRBV6-6 and TRBJ1-4, with D maybe TRBD1 (6 bases). The CDR3 has 13 amino acids. The germline gives CDR1 MNHNY, CDR2 SVGAGI (reference sequence). Trimming stripped 2 bases from V and 12 bases from J, with 13 bases between. CDR3 coding DNA: TGTGCCAGCAGTTACGGACGGCGGACAGAACTGTTTTTT. It encodes CASSYGRRTELFF.

This rearrangement joins TRBV9 to TRBJ2-4; TRBD1 is a possible D gene (5 bases). CDR1 and CDR2 from the germline V gene are SGDLS and YYNGEE. V dropped 3 bases and J dropped 2 bases, with 9 bases sitting between them. The length of the CDR3 is 14 residues. CDR3 sequence (DNA): TGTGCCAGCAGCGCCCCGGACACCAAAAACATTCAGTACTTC. Protein sequence: CASSAPDTKNIQYF.

V is TRBV10-1 and J is TRBJ1-6, with 8 bases lining up with TRBD1. The ends lost 3 bases at V and 10 bases at J; junction bases unmatched: 5. This CDR3 region has 14 residues. From germline, CDR1 is WNHNN and CDR2 SYGVQD (reference sequence). The CDR3 sequence: CASSDGQGSSPLHF. For the CDR3, the DNA is TGCGCCAGCAGTGACGGACAGGGAAGCTCACCCCTCCACTTT.

This chain links TRBV7-3 with TRBJ2-3; no clear D. The germline V and J ends were trimmed by 1 base and 2 bases, with 4 bases remaining between them. The CDR3 totals 13 residues. Per germline, CDR1 SGHTA and CDR2 FQGTGA. This CDR3 is CASSLNPTDTQYF. In DNA, the CDR3 is TGTGCCAGCAGCTTAAATCCCACAGATACGCAGTATTTT.

V and J are TRBV4-1 and TRBJ2-7; 10 bases align to TRBD2. CDR1 is MGHRA, CDR2 YSYEKL, per germline. Germline trimming cut 3 bases from V and 1 base from J; bases unmatched to any gene: 6. The CDR3 spans 16 residues. CDR3 sequence (DNA): TGCGCCAGCAGCCACACAGCGGGAGGGCCTTCCTACGAGCAGTACTTC. Residues: CASSHTAGGPSYEQYF.

V gene TRBV27 combines with J gene TRBJ2-5; the match to TRBD2 covers 7 bases. Germline V CDR1 and CDR2: MNHEY, SMNVEV (reference sequence). Trimming took 3 bases from V and 7 from J; bases not matched to a gene: 5. This CDR3 has 13 residues. CDR3 residues: CASSLDTGGTQYF. In nucleotides, the CDR3 is TGTGCCAGCAGTTTGGACACGGGGGGGACCCAGTACTTC.

This chain connects TRBV6-5 to TRBJ1-5; TRBD1 is a possible D gene (5 bases). This CDR3 is 13 amino acids long. The V end was cut by 8 bases, the J end by 6 bases, with 14 bases between. Germline values: CDR1 MNHEY, CDR2 SVGAGI. The CDR3 nucleotides are TGTGCCAGCGGACCCCAGGGTATTCAGCCCCAGCATTTT. As protein: CASGPQGIQPQHF.

V gene TRBV10-1 combines with J gene TRBJ2-3; D might be TRBD1 or TRBD2, each matching 5 bases. V was clipped by 8 bases and J by 2 bases, with 14 bases between them. Per the germline V gene, CDR1 is WNHNN and CDR2 is SYGVQD (reference sequence). The length of the CDR3 is 14 residues. The CDR3 sequence: CASARDEDTDTQYF. The DNA of the CDR3 is TGCGCCAGCGCTCGGGACGAAGACACAGATACGCAGTATTTT.

The chain joins TRBV6-5 to TRBJ1-1; the match to TRBD1 covers 12 bases. The V segment lost 4 bases and the J segment 3 bases; nucleotides outside the gene matches: 6. The CDR3 sequence is 16 residues long. Germline CDR1 and CDR2: MNHEY and SVGAGI. The DNA for the CDR3 is TGTGCCAGCAGTTCCGGGACAGGGGGCGTCGACACTGAAGCTTTCTTT. Encoded protein: CASSSGTGGVDTEAFF.

The chain uses TRBV27 and TRBJ1-6, with D perhaps matching TRBD1 (5 bases). The V gene's germline CDR1 is MNHEY and CDR2 SMNVEV (reference sequence). This CDR3 is built from 13 residues. V lost 4 bases, J lost 7 bases, and 8 bases lay in between. The CDR3 loop is CASSYQGNSPLHF. DNA of the CDR3: TGTGCCAGCAGTTATCAGGGCAATTCACCCCTCCACTTT.

The V and J genes are TRBV7-6 and TRBJ2-3; D may be TRBD2 (6 bases). Germline CDR1 reads SGHVS; CDR2 reads FNYEAQ. Deletions cut 3 bases from V and 8 bases from J, with 12 bases between. The CDR3 is 13 residues long. CDR3 in DNA: TGTGCCAGCAGCTTCCCGGGACTTCGTACGCAGTATTTT. It is translated as CASSFPGLRTQYF.

This chain connects TRBV5-4 to TRBJ2-5; perhaps TRBD1 as D (6 bases). Germline lookup yields CDR1 SGHNT and CDR2 YYREEE (reference sequence). With 4 bases removed from V and 5 bases from J, the gap between germline ends came to 21 bases. CDR3 length equals 16 residues. CDR3 DNA sequence: TGTGCCAGCAGCCAGCAGCAGGGGATCCACGGGGAGACCCAGTACTTC. This codes for CASSQQQGIHGETQYF.

This sequence joins TRBV9 and TRBJ2-7; 8 bases agree with TRBD2. Germline V lookup: CDR1 SGDLS, CDR2 YYNGEE. V lost 0 bases, J lost 3 bases, and 14 bases stayed unmatched. The CDR3 covers 18 residues. The CDR3 region is CASSVGASGREGNYEQYF. CDR3 in DNA: TGTGCCAGCAGCGTAGGTGCCAGCGGGAGAGAAGGCAACTACGAGCAGTACTTC.

V usage is TRBV11-2 and J usage is TRBJ1-2, with D maybe TRBD1 (5 bases). Germline-derived CDR1 and CDR2 are SGHAT and FQNNGV. Trimming shortened V by 6 bases and J by 12 bases, and 20 bases separated the two germline ends. This CDR3 region has 13 residues. The CDR3 nucleotides are TGTGCCAGCAGTTCCGTCGGGGTGGGGGAGAACACCTTC. Its protein product is CASSSVGVGENTF.

The V call is TRBV7-9, the J call TRBJ2-1, with TRBD2 matching 7 bases. Unmatched junction bases numbered 3, after V lost 2 bases and J lost 2 bases. The CDR3 has 15 residues. Germline CDR1 is SEHNR and CDR2 is FQNEAQ (reference sequence). The CDR3 bases are TGTGCCAGCAGCTTAACTAGCGAGCCCTACAATGAGCAGTTCTTC. Translating gives CASSLTSEPYNEQFF.